A single sample is the source of the 24 T cell receptor beta chains below, sequenced in a study of blood T cells in healthy people across ages (dated by TCRdb to 2014 to 2015). Library generation was performed with 5' RACE. The data were produced on an Illumina HiSeq 2500. A second PCR of roughly 7 to 11 cycles was performed with a sample-barcoded 5' primer and a J-beta primer mix. Using fastp at Q25 and MiXCR, TCRdb reprocessed the public reads and kept productive beta chains. Under each unique CDR3 protein, matching rows form one entry showing the most common genes and DNA. Across this sample there are 800,000 to 1,300,000 distinct CDR3 sequences, with roughly 24% seen only once. The ten largest clones capture less than 0.85% of the sample. The same sample was also used in a study of T cells of mothers and their children.

The sample consisted of blood. The source is a girl aged 2-10 years in good health.

The chain joins TRBV19 to TRBJ2-5; the D call may be TRBD1 or TRBD2 (5 bases each). CDR1 LNHDA and CDR2 SQIVND come from the germline V gene (reference sequence). V lost 3 bases and J lost 11, with 19 bases in between. The CDR3 loop spans 14 amino acids. Here the CDR3 DNA reads TGTGCCAGTAGTATTCTAGGGACCCTAGGAGAGCAGTACTTC. Translated: CASSILGTLGEQYF.

The rearrangement links TRBV7-2 to TRBJ2-5; 14 bases are a match to TRBD2. Trimming at V came to 7 bases and at J to 5 bases, leaving 15 bases not matched to a gene. The V gene's germline CDR1 is SGHTA and CDR2 FQGNSA. This CDR3 spans 18 amino acids. CDR3 amino acids: CASNQGTSGSDNGETQYF. The CDR3 region has the DNA TGTGCCAGCAACCAAGGGACTAGCGGGAGTGATAATGGGGAGACCCAGTACTTC. The full variable domain, with the rest looked up from reference TRBV7-2 and TRBJ2-5, is GAGVSQSPSNKVTEKGKDVELRCDPISGHTALYWYRQSLGQGLEFLIYFQGNSAPDKSGLPSDRFSAERTGGSVSTLTIQRTQQEDSAVYLCASNQGTSGSDNGETQYFGPGTRLLVL.

This rearrangement joins TRBV6-4 to TRBJ2-1; 8 nucleotides align to TRBD1. The CDR3 has 13 residues. The germline V gene has CDR1 MRHNA and CDR2 SNTAGT. The trim removed 9 bases at V and 5 bases at J, leaving 6 bases unmatched. The DNA for the CDR3 is TGTGCCAGAGAACAGACAGGGGACAATGAGCAGTTCTTC. Its translation is CAREQTGDNEQFF.

Only a few counts were recorded for this clonotype. This chain connects TRBV27 to TRBJ2-5; TRBD1 is a possible D gene (7 bases). The end of the DNA aligns better with TRBJ2-1, so the J call may be wrong. This CDR3 spans 18 amino acids. The germline V gene has CDR1 MNHEY and CDR2 SMNVEV (reference sequence). CDR3 nucleotides: TGTGCCAGCAGTTTAACCCTCTCACAGGGGCCTCGGGGGAATGAGCAGTTCTTC. Translated, it gives CASSLTLSQGPRGNEQFF.

This clonotype was seen only a few times. This rearrangement joins TRBV28 to TRBJ2-5; TRBD1 matches 7 bases. The end of the DNA is better explained by TRBJ2-1, so the J call may be wrong. This CDR3 contains 13 residues. CDR1 MDHEN and CDR2 SYDVKM come from the germline V gene. For the CDR3, the DNA is TGTGCCAGCAGTTTGCGCGACAGGGATGAGCAGTTCTTC. Translated, it gives CASSLRDRDEQFF.

The CDR3 region has the DNA TGCAGTGCATCCTTATTGGGGGAAGGTTGGGGTGGGTACACCTTC. Amino acid sequence: CSASLLGEGWGGYTF. V usage is TRBV20-1 and J usage is TRBJ1-2; possibly TRBD1 for D (5 bases). Trimming took 6 bases from V and 11 from J, leaving 28 bases between them. The CDR3 has 15 residues. Per the germline V gene, CDR1 is DFQATT and CDR2 is SNEGSKA (reference sequence).

This clonotype was seen a few times. The gene calls are TRBV12-5 and TRBJ2-2; a possible D gene is TRBD2 (6 bases). Germline CDR1 reads LGHNT; CDR2 reads FRNRAP. The CDR3 is 16 residues long. Deletions cut 6 bases from V and 6 bases from J, with 20 bases between. CDR3 residues: CASGLPVGGDAGELFF. For the CDR3, the DNA is TGTGCTAGTGGACTCCCGGTGGGCGGGGATGCCGGGGAGCTGTTTTTT.

The rearrangement links TRBV11-2 to TRBJ2-3; 8 nucleotides align to TRBD2. Germline V lookup: CDR1 SGHAT, CDR2 FQNNGV. The CDR3 totals 13 residues. V dropped 7 bases and J dropped 10; count of bases not matched to a gene: 10. CDR3 residues: CASTGGGYQAQYF. The CDR3 coding sequence is TGTGCCAGCACCGGGGGGGGTTATCAGGCGCAGTATTTT.

A word on this clonotype: The missing conserved phenylalanine or tryptophan at the end of this CDR3 makes a read error likely. No DNA is shown, since the ends of the CDR3 on it are uncertain; the CDR3 is the one TCRdb lists. The chain links TRBV4-3 to TRBJ1-1; the DNA was not compared with TRBD1, the D call given in the table. The CDR3 length equals 15 residues, ends included. Germline V gene data show CDR1 as LGHNA and CDR2 as YSLEER. The CDR3: CASSQVIIGGAPASL.

The gene calls are TRBV29-1 and TRBJ2-2, with no clear D. V lost 5 bases, J lost 1 base, and 11 bases lay in between. Germline V gene data show CDR1 as SQVTM and CDR2 as ANQGSEA. This CDR3 region has 14 residues. The CDR3 loop reads CSVRALLNTGELFF. CDR3 sequence (DNA): TGCAGCGTTCGGGCTTTATTGAACACCGGGGAGCTGTTTTTT.

This rearrangement joins TRBV2 to TRBJ2-5; tentative D call: TRBD2 (5 bases). This CDR3 is built from 13 residues. Trimming took 5 bases from V and 9 from J, leaving 16 bases between them. CDR1 SNHLY and CDR2 FYNNEI come from the germline V gene. CDR3 sequence: CASSQRPSEAQYF. The CDR3 DNA follows: TGTGCCAGCAGTCAGAGACCTTCGGAGGCCCAGTACTTC.

This sequence joins TRBV7-8 and TRBJ1-2, with D unclear. V was shortened by 5 bases and J by 4 bases, with 11 bases between the two germline ends. This CDR3 is built from 13 residues. Germline CDR1 and CDR2: SGHVS and FQNEAQ. The CDR3 loop is CASSLSVTYGYTF. The CDR3 region has the DNA TGTGCCAGCAGCCTTTCAGTAACCTATGGCTACACCTTC.

This chain connects TRBV9 to TRBJ1-4; D gene ambiguous. CDR3 size: 15 residues. Germline V gene sequence: CDR1 SGDLS, CDR2 YYNGEE. Trimming took 0 bases from V and 5 from J, leaving 11 bases between them. The CDR3 reads CASSVAYGRNEKLFF. CDR3 coding DNA: TGTGCCAGCAGCGTAGCTTATGGACGAAATGAAAAACTGTTTTTT.

The V gene is TRBV29-1, the J gene TRBJ2-5; tentatively, D is TRBD1 or TRBD2 (5 bases each). The CDR3 length is 14 residues. The V gene lost 6 bases and the J gene lost 4 bases, with 18 bases spanning the gap. CDR1 and CDR2 (germline): SQVTM, ANQGSEA. CDR3 residues: CSVPERGSLETQYF. The CDR3 region has the DNA TGCAGCGTCCCCGAGAGGGGCAGTCTAGAGACCCAGTACTTC.

This clonotype was seen a handful of times. As DNA, the CDR3 is TGCAGTGCTCGTCATGATACGCAGTATTTT. Protein sequence: CSARHDTQYF. The chain joins TRBV20-1 to TRBJ2-3; no reliable D call. The V end lost 5 bases, the J end lost 6 bases, and 6 bases lay between the germline ends. This CDR3 region has 10 residues. The germline V gene encodes CDR1 DFQATT and CDR2 SNEGSKA (reference sequence).

This CDR3 is CASSIRGGNQPQHF. The CDR3 region has the DNA TGTGCCAGCTCCATTCGAGGCGGCAATCAGCCCCAGCATTTT. The gene calls are TRBV27 and TRBJ1-5; D is uncertain. Germline CDR1 reads MNHEY; CDR2 reads SMNVEV (reference sequence). The ends were cut back, 8 bases at V and 2 bases at J, with 13 bases in the middle. This CDR3 is 14 amino acids long.

V and J are TRBV7-3 and TRBJ2-7; 9 bases are a match to TRBD2. This CDR3 is built from 17 residues. In germline, CDR1 is SGHTA, CDR2 FQGTGA. The V segment lost 5 bases and the J segment 3 bases; nucleotides outside the gene matches: 14. The CDR3: CASSPDGSSGAFYEQYF. As DNA, the CDR3 is TGTGCCAGCAGCCCAGATGGGTCTAGCGGGGCATTCTACGAGCAGTACTTC. The full variable domain, in which reference TRBV7-3 and TRBJ2-7 provide the parts outside the CDR3, is GAGVSQTPSNKVTEKGKYVELRCDPISGHTALYWYRQSLGQGPEFLIYFQGTGAADDSGLPNDRFFAVRPEGSVSTLKIQRTERGDSAVYLCASSPDGSSGAFYEQYFGPGTRLTVT.

In this sample, this clonotype turned up a few times. V is TRBV29-1 and J is TRBJ2-3; 7 bases are shared with TRBD1. CDR3 length: 16 residues. Trimming took 6 bases from V and 0 from J; bases not matched to a gene: 12. Per the germline V gene, CDR1 is SQVTM and CDR2 is ANQGSEA. As DNA, the CDR3 is TGCAGCGTCCTACCAGACAGGGAATGGAGCACAGATACGCAGTATTTT. Its protein is CSVLPDREWSTDTQYF.

There are many counts of this clonotype. This sequence joins TRBV12-3 or TRBV12-4 and TRBJ2-1; maybe TRBD1 (5 bases). The CDR3 covers 13 residues. Between the trimmed V and J ends, which lost 2 bases and 10 bases, there was a span of 12 bases. DNA of the CDR3: TGTGCCAGCAGTTTAACACAGCCAGGGGAGCAGTTCTTC. Residues: CASSLTQPGEQFF.

The gene calls are TRBV11-1 and TRBJ2-1; 7 bases match TRBD2. The V gene end was trimmed by 2 bases and the J gene end by 12 bases; junction bases not matched to a gene: 22. The CDR3 length is 18 residues. The germline CDR1 and CDR2 sequences are SGHAT and FQDESV (reference sequence). The CDR3: CASSLIPTGLEWVGVQFF. In DNA, the CDR3 is TGTGCCAGCAGCTTAATCCCCACCGGACTAGAATGGGTAGGGGTGCAGTTCTTC.

This clonotype turned up a few times. The rearrangement joins TRBV3-1 to TRBJ2-5; D not resolved. The CDR3 has 13 residues. Between the trimmed V and J ends, which lost 2 bases and 2 bases, there was a span of 6 bases. Germline CDR1 is LGHDT and CDR2 is YNNKEL (reference sequence). The CDR3 spells CASSQPFQETQYF. DNA for the CDR3: TGTGCCAGCAGCCAACCCTTTCAAGAGACCCAGTACTTC.

This chain connects TRBV6-5 to TRBJ1-1; no reliable D call. The germline gives CDR1 MNHEY, CDR2 SVGAGI. There are 14 residues in the CDR3. V lost 5 bases, J lost 0 bases, and 10 bases lay in between. The DNA of the CDR3 is TGTGCCAGCAGTCCAGATCTCATGAACACTGAAGCTTTCTTT. This codes for CASSPDLMNTEAFF.

The rearrangement joins TRBV12-3 or TRBV12-4 to TRBJ1-3, with 8 bases that match TRBD1. V lost 1 base and J lost 3; bases outside the gene matches: 2. The length of the CDR3 is 15 residues. The CDR3 spells CASSLGGTGGNTIYF. The CDR3 DNA is TGTGCCAGCAGTTTAGGTGGGACAGGTGGAAACACCATATATTTT.

In its sample, this clonotype was seen a few times. The rearrangement links TRBV25-1 to TRBJ2-4; maybe TRBD1 (5 bases). The CDR3 has 16 amino acids. Germline values: CDR1 MGHDK, CDR2 SYGVNS. With 8 bases removed from V and 14 bases from J, the gap between germline ends came to 31 bases. CDR3 nucleotide sequence: TGTGCCAGCGGCCAAGAAGGGCAGGGATCCCGAAGAGAAAAGTACTTC. Its translation is CASGQEGQGSRREKYF.